These 5 T cell receptor beta chains originate from one sample sequenced in a study of regulatory T cells in long-lasting Graves disease. Both iRepertoire HTBI primers and Arm-PCR of CDR3 regions were used to build the TCR beta libraries. TCRdb re-derived calls from the multiplex PCR reads in MiXCR, one entry per CDR3 protein. The profile shows approximately 440,000 distinct CDR3 sequences, around a quarter of them singletons. Time point meaning: persistent/refractory GD, antithyroid drugs over 5 years with positive TRAb. Scientists built the TCR library using RNA that was extracted from PBMCs. The sample here was peripheral blood mononuclear cells (PBMCs), taken when the disease was refractory, from a patient treated with antithyroid drugs. The receptors shown here come from a female donor with Graves disease.

This clonotype was observed a single time. The J gene is TRBJ2-2, the V gene TRBV14; 7 nucleotides line up with TRBD1. This CDR3 contains 17 residues. Germline V gene lookup returns CDR1 SGHDN and CDR2 FVKESK. With V trimmed by 4 bases and J by 1 base, 9 bases remained unmatched. CDR3 DNA sequence: TGTGCCAGCAGCCGACGAAGGGACAGTGGGAACACCGGGGAGCTGTTTTTT. It specifies CASSRRRDSGNTGELFF.

This clonotype was seen a few times. CDR3 bases: TGCGCCAGCAGCTTGAACAGGGTTCCCTACGAGCAGTACTTC. Translated: CASSLNRVPYEQYF. The J gene is TRBJ2-7, the V gene TRBV5-1; TRBD1 might be the D (6 bases). V lost 1 base, J lost 2 bases, and 10 bases lay in between. Germline V gene sequence: CDR1 SGHRS, CDR2 YFSETQ. The CDR3 is 14 residues long. The complete variable domain, with remaining parts taken from reference TRBV5-1 and TRBJ2-7, reads KAGVTQTPRYLIKTRGQQVTLSCSPISGHRSVSWYQQTPGQGLQFLFEYFSETQRNKGNFPGRFSGRQFSNSRSEMNVSTLELGDSALYLCASSLNRVPYEQYFGPGTRLTVT.

V usage is TRBV9 and J usage is TRBJ2-7, with 7 bases lining up with TRBD2. Looked up from germline, CDR1 is SGDLS and CDR2 is YYNGEE. The CDR3 covers 14 residues. The ends lost 2 bases at V and 4 bases at J; junction bases unmatched: 6. The CDR3 DNA reads TGTGCCAGCAGCGTTACAGCGGGAAGTTACGAGCAGTACTTC. Protein sequence: CASSVTAGSYEQYF.

The sample holds many counts of this clonotype. The chain uses TRBV28 and TRBJ1-2; 8 bases agree with TRBD1. The CDR3 runs to 17 residues. Trimming cost V 6 bases and J 4 bases; bases outside gene matches: 16. CDR1 is MDHEN and CDR2 is SYDVKM in the germline V gene. For the CDR3, the DNA is TGTGCCAGCAGCCCAGTCGGGCAGGGGGCTTACGCCTATGGCTACACCTTC. The encoded protein is CASSPVGQGAYAYGYTF.

This clonotype was detected only a few times. The chain combines TRBV2 with TRBJ1-6, with a tentative D call TRBD1 (6 bases). Germline loops: CDR1 SNHLY, CDR2 FYNNEI. V lost 5 bases and J 2 bases, leaving 13 bases between the germline ends. This CDR3 region has 16 residues. As DNA, the CDR3 is TGTGCCAGCAGTTATAACCGGGACACCTATAATTCACCCCTCCACTTT. It is translated as CASSYNRDTYNSPLHF.